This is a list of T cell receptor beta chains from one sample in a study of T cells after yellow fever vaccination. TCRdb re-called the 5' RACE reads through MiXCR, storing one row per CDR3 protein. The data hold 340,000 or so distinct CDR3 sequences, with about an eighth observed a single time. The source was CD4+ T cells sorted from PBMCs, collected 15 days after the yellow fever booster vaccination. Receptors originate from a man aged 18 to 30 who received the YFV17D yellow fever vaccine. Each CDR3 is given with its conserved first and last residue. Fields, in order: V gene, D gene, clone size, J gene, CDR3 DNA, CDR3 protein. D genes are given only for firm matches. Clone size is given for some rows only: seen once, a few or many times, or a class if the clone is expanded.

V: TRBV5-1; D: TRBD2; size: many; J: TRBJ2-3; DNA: TGCGCCAGCAGCTTGACTGCTAGCGGGGAACCAACAGATACGCAGTATTTT; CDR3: CASSLTASGEPTDTQYF
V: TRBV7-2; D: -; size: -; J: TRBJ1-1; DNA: TGTGCCAGCGGCCTACAGGGAAACACTGAAGCTTTCTTT; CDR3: CASGLQGNTEAFF
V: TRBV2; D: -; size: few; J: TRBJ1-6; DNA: TGTGCCAGCAGCGACACAGGGTCTGGTAATTCACCCCTCCACTTT; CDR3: CASSDTGSGNSPLHF
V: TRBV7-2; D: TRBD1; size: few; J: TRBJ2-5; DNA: TGTGCCAGCAGCTGGACTCCGGGACAGCAAGAGACCCAGTACTTC; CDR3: CASSWTPGQQETQYF
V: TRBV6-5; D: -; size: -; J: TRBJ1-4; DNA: TGTGCCAGCCAGCCCCTAGGAGCAACTAATGAAAAACTGTTTTTT; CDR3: CASQPLGATNEKLFF
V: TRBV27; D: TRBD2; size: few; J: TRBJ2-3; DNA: TGTGCCAGCAGTTCCTTAGCGGGACATACCACAGATACGCAGTATTTT; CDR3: CASSSLAGHTTDTQYF
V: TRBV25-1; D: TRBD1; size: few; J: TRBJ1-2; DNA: TGTGCCAGCACTACTCTGGGGGGGACAGGTGGCTACACCTTC; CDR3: CASTTLGGTGGYTF
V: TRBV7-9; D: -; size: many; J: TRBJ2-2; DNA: TGTGCCAGCAGCTCAGTCCGGGGGGCCAAAGACACCGGGGAGCTGTTTTTT; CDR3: CASSSVRGAKDTGELFF
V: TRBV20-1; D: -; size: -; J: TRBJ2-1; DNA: TGCAGTGCCCTCCGGGACACCAACAATGAGCAGTTCTTC; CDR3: CSALRDTNNEQFF
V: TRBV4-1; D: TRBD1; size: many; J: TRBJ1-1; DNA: TGCGCCAGCAGCCAAGCAGGGGGGAACACTGAAGCTTTCTTT; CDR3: CASSQAGGNTEAFF
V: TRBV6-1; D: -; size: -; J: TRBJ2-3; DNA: TGTGCCAGCAGTGACCCGGGAGCGACTACGCAGTATTTT; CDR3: CASSDPGATTQYF
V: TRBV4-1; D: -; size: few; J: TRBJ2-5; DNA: TGCGCCAGCAGCGCGCCCGGGACCGGGATCGAGACCCAGTACTTC; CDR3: CASSAPGTGIETQYF
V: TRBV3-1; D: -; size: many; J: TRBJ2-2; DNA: TGTGCCAGCAGCCAGGGGAGACAGGCCAAAACCGGGGAGCTGTTTTTT; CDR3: CASSQGRQAKTGELFF
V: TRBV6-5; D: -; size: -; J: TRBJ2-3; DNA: TGTGCCAGCTCTGCAGGGAAACGACCAGATACGCAGTATTTT; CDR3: CASSAGKRPDTQYF
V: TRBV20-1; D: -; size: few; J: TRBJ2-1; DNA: TGCAGTTCGGACGGGAACAATGAGCAGTTCTTC; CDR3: CSSDGNNEQFF
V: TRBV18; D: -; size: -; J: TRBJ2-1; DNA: TGTGCCAGCTCATTCACTAGCTTGTCCTCCTACAATGAGCAGTTCTTC; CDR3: CASSFTSLSSYNEQFF
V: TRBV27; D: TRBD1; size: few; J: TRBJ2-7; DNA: TGTGCCAGCGGCCGGACAGGGGGGTACGAGCAGTACTTC; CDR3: CASGRTGGYEQYF
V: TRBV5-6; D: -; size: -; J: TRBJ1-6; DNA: TGTGCCAGCAGGACCTACTGGAATTCACCCCTCCACTTT; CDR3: CASRTYWNSPLHF
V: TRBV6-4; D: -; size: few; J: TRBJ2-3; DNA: TGTGCCAGCAGTGAAACTAGTTGGGGGTATACGCAGTATTTT; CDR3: CASSETSWGYTQYF
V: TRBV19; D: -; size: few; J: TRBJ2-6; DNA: TGTGCCAGTCTTGAGGGTACTGGGGCCAACGTCCTGACTTTC; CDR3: CASLEGTGANVLTF
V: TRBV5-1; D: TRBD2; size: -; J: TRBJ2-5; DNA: TGCGCCAGCAGCTTTGGGTCTAGCGGGGGCCAAGAGACCCAGTACTTC; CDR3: CASSFGSSGGQETQYF
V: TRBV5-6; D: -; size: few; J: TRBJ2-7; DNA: TGTGCCAGCAGCTTGGTGCGTGCGGGGAACTACGAGCAGTACTTC; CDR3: CASSLVRAGNYEQYF
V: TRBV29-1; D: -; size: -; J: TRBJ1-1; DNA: TGCAGCGTATCTGACAGCTTCCCTGAAGCTTTCTTT; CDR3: CSVSDSFPEAFF
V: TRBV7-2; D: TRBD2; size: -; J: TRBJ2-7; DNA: TGTGCCAGCAGCTTAGGAGCGGGGGGCTACGAGCAGTACTTC; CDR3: CASSLGAGGYEQYF
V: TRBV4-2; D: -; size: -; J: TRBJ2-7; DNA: TGTGCCAGCAGCCAAGATGGGAGTACGGTGGGGGACGAGCAGTACTTC; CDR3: CASSQDGSTVGDEQYF
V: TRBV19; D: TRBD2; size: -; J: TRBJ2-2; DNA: TGTGCCAGTAGTATAGGGGGAGGGCCCGGGGAGCTGTTTTTT; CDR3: CASSIGGGPGELFF
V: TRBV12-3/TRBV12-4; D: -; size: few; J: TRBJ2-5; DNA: TGTGCCAGCAGTGTAATGGGTGTCCAAGAGACCCAGTACTTC; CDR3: CASSVMGVQETQYF
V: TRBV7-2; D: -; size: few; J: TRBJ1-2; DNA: TGTGCCAGCAGCTTATCTGGCCAGGGGTTAGGCTACACCTTC; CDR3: CASSLSGQGLGYTF
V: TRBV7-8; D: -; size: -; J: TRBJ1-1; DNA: TGTGCCAGCAGCTTAGAGTATTCGGCTGAAGCTTTCTTT; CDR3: CASSLEYSAEAFF
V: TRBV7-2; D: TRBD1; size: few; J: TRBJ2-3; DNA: TGTGCCAGCAGCTTAGATCGAGGACAGGGGATAAAGTATTTT; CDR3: CASSLDRGQGIKYF
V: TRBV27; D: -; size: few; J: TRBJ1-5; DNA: TGTGCCAGCAGTCCTGTGACAGGAAGAGATCAGCCCCAGCATTTT; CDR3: CASSPVTGRDQPQHF
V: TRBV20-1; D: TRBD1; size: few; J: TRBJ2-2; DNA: TGCAGTGCTAGAGAGGGGCAAGGGGGCCATACCGGGGAGCTGTTTTTT; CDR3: CSAREGQGGHTGELFF
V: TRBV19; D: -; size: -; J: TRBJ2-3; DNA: TGTGCCAGCCAAGAGGGACCTAGCACAGATACGCAGTATTTT; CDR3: CASQEGPSTDTQYF